What follows are 20 T cell receptor beta chains derived from one specimen sequenced in a study of tumor-infiltrating lymphocytes in primary liver carcinoma. TCR beta cDNA was prepared out of around 460 ng total RNA by means of a constant-region primer. Researchers made the TCR beta libraries by running three nested multiplex PCR rounds with slightly modified ARM-PCR. PCR rounds one and two used TRBV1-TRBV30 forward primers with a C-beta reverse primer for approximately 11 cycles each. TCRdb passed the multiplex PCR reads through MiXCR, listing each CDR3 protein once. The table shows a few hundred thousand distinct CDR3 sequences, with roughly 60% occurring only once. Unsorted whole blood supplied the RNA, and germline DNA was extracted too. The sequenced sample consisted of peripheral blood. The source of these receptors is a woman aged 25 to 39 with primary liver carcinoma and hepatitis B virus infection.

With respect to this clonotype: A read error is possible here, since a much larger clone lies one base away. The rearrangement links TRBV7-9 to TRBJ2-1; a possible D gene is TRBD2 (5 bases). Germline V gives CDR1 SEHNR, CDR2 FQNEAQ (reference sequence). The CDR3 sequence is 12 residues long. This chain's CDR3 is CANSADRGEQFF. DNA for the CDR3: TGTGCCAACAGCGCCGACCGAGGGGAGCAGTTCTTC.

As regards this clonotype: This clone may be a read error of a much larger clone one base away. The rearrangement joins TRBV6-6 to TRBJ2-7, with unresolved D. CDR3 length: 14 amino acids. Trimming left V 8 bases short and J 4 bases short, with 18 bases between. The germline V gene has CDR1 MNHNY and CDR2 SVGAGI (reference sequence). CDR3 sequence reads: CASAQAPTLYEQYF. The CDR3 coding sequence is TGTGCCAGCGCCCAGGCTCCGACCCTATACGAGCAGTACTTC.

V usage is TRBV7-9 and J usage is TRBJ2-7, with D possibly being TRBD1 (6 bases). Trimming took 5 bases from V and 6 from J, leaving 23 bases between them. The CDR3 contains 16 residues. Germline values: CDR1 SEHNR, CDR2 FQNEAQ (reference sequence). CDR3 sequence (DNA): TGTGCCAGCAGCCCCCCAGCCGGGACACAACCGTGCGAGCAGTACTTC. Protein sequence: CASSPPAGTQPCEQYF.

This clonotype was observed a single time. At one end the junction does not follow the germline gene, possibly because of a read error. The V gene is TRBV14, the J gene TRBJ2-3; 7 positions agree with TRBD2. The CDR3 is 16 residues long. CDR1 SGHDN and CDR2 FVKESK come from the germline V gene. The CDR3 DNA follows: TGTGCTAGCAGCCAAAGACGGACTAGAAGCACATATACGCAGTATTTT. It codes for CASSQRRTRSTYTQYF. Variable domain in full (rest from reference TRBV14 and TRBJ2-3): EAGVTQFPSHSVIEKGQTVTLRCDPISGHDNLYWYRRVMGKEIKFLLHFVKESKQDESGMPNNRFLAERTGGTYSTLKVQPAELEDSGVYFCASSQRRTRSTYTQYFGPGTRLTVL.

The gene calls are TRBV28 and TRBJ2-1, with D tentatively TRBD1 (5 bases). Germline loops: CDR1 MDHEN, CDR2 SYDVKM. V was cut by 5 bases and J by 6 bases, with 11 bases left in between. The CDR3 contains 13 residues. DNA of the CDR3: TGTGCCAGCAGTCCGCAGGGTCCCAATGAGCAGTTCTTC. Protein product: CASSPQGPNEQFF.

This clonotype was detected only a few times. The gene calls are TRBV5-5 and TRBJ2-6; a possible D gene is TRBD2 (5 bases). V was trimmed by 1 base and J by 4 bases, leaving 12 bases between them. This CDR3 comprises 16 residues. CDR1 SGHKS and CDR2 YYEKEE come from the germline V gene (reference sequence). The CDR3, as DNA: TGTGCCAGCAGCTTGCTTGGGTCTAGCGGGGCCAACGTCCTGACTTTC. It yields the protein CASSLLGSSGANVLTF.

This clonotype came up a few times. Given the absence of the conserved phenylalanine or tryptophan at the CDR3 end, a read error is likely. V and J are TRBV11-2 and TRBJ2-1; 8 bases map to TRBD1. Looked up from germline, CDR1 is SGHAT and CDR2 is FQNNGV. Losses at the gene ends were 3 bases for V and 8 bases for J; bases not matched to a gene: 3. The CDR3 is 13 residues long. DNA for the CDR3: TGTGCCAGCAGCTTCGGGACAGGCGATGAGCAGTTCCTC. This codes for CASSFGTGDEQFL.

This chain uses TRBV30 with TRBJ1-1, with D uncertain. The CDR3 spans 11 residues. Germline lookup yields CDR1 GTSNPN and CDR2 SVGIG (reference sequence). V lost 8 bases and J 7 bases, leaving 14 bases between the germline ends. CDR3 sequence reads: CARVQTGEAFF. The CDR3 bases are TGTGCCCGTGTCCAAACGGGTGAAGCTTTCTTT.

The sample holds many counts of this clonotype. The chain links TRBV6-2 or TRBV6-3 to TRBJ2-4, with 12 bases aligning to TRBD2. The trim removed 0 bases at V and 6 bases at J, leaving 0 bases unmatched. This CDR3 region has 15 residues. Germline CDR1 is MNHEY and CDR2 is SVGEGT. CDR3 DNA: TGTGCCAGCAGTTACTCGGGACTAGCGGGAAACATTCAGTACTTC. It encodes CASSYSGLAGNIQYF.

Comment on this clonotype: A much larger clone sits a single nucleotide away, making a read error possible. The genes are TRBV6-1 and TRBJ2-7; weak D call: TRBD1 (5 bases). CDR3 length equals 13 residues. V was shortened by 9 bases and J by 2 bases, with 14 bases between the two germline ends. CDR1 is MNHNS and CDR2 is SASEGT in the germline V gene. CDR3 amino acids: CASFRVNPYEQYF. CDR3 DNA sequence: TGTGCCAGTTTCAGGGTCAATCCCTACGAGCAGTACTTC.

The genes are TRBV11-2 and TRBJ2-7; D is perhaps TRBD1 or TRBD2 (5 bases each). V lost 6 bases and J 7 bases, leaving 13 bases between the germline ends. Germline lookup yields CDR1 SGHAT and CDR2 FQNNGV. This CDR3 is 12 amino acids long. The CDR3 DNA reads as TGTGCCAGCAGATCTGGTGGGGGTGAGCAGTACTTC. Its protein is CASRSGGGEQYF.

This chain uses TRBV4-1 with TRBJ2-3, with 7 bases fitting TRBD2. The CDR3 is 18 amino acids. The junction had 17 bases not matched to a gene; V was cut back by 3 bases and J by 5 bases. Germline CDR1 reads MGHRA; CDR2 reads YSYEKL. The CDR3 DNA reads TGCGCCAGCAGCCACCCCCCGAAGCTGGGCCCGGGAGGAGATACGCAGTATTTT. This codes for CASSHPPKLGPGGDTQYF.

Regarding this clonotype: Mismatch with germline at one junction end may stem from a read error. The chain carries TRBV11-3 and TRBJ1-1; D not certain. The CDR3 has 13 residues. From germline, CDR1 is SGHNT and CDR2 YENEEA. The CDR3 DNA follows: TGTGTCAGCAGCTTACCCAGAGGAACTGAAGCTTTCTTT. Encoded protein: CVSSLPRGTEAFF.

Points on this clonotype: A much more abundant neighbour one base away suggests this may be a read error. This chain links TRBV5-4 with TRBJ2-5, with 7 nucleotides matching TRBD1. Germline V CDR1 and CDR2: SGHNT, YYREEE (reference sequence). This CDR3 is 17 amino acids long. The CDR3 DNA sequence: TGTGCCAGCAGCCCCTATTGGATGAGACAGGGACAAGAGATCCAGTACTTC. Protein product: CASSPYWMRQGQEIQYF.

This clonotype was seen only a few times. V is TRBV6-1 and J is TRBJ2-7; possibly TRBD2 for D (6 bases). In germline, CDR1 is MNHNS, CDR2 SASEGT. Trimming left V 11 bases short and J 3 bases short, with 11 bases between. CDR3 length equals 11 residues. CDR3 sequence reads: CAGRRDYEQYF. The CDR3 DNA is TGTGCCGGTAGGCGGGACTACGAGCAGTACTTC.

The chain is built from TRBV28 and TRBJ1-1, with D maybe TRBD1 (6 bases). V lost 7 bases to trimming and J lost 0 bases, with 12 bases between them. This CDR3 is 14 amino acids long. Per the germline V gene, CDR1 is MDHEN and CDR2 is SYDVKM. CDR3 amino acids: CASIPGGMNTEAFF. The CDR3 DNA follows: TGTGCCAGCATCCCGGGGGGCATGAACACTGAAGCTTTCTTT. Combining the CDR3 with reference TRBV28 and TRBJ1-1 gives the whole variable domain DVKVTQSSRYLVKRTGEKVFLECVQDMDHENMFWYRQDPGLGLRLIYFSYDVKMKEKGDIPEGYSVSREKKERFSLILESASTNQTSMYLCASIPGGMNTEAFFGQGTRLTVV.

Regarding this clonotype: This may come from a read error, since a much larger clone is one base off. The chain links TRBV5-6 to TRBJ2-3; 7 bases map to TRBD1. The CDR3 is 21 amino acids. Per germline, CDR1 SGHDT and CDR2 YYEEEE. Trimming removed 3 bases from V and 7 bases from J; junction bases left unmatched: 29. CDR3 nucleotides: TGTGCCAGCAGCTCAACATACAACAGGGGACCCTTGGGTTTATCCCGTCATACGCAGTATTTT. This translates into CASSSTYNRGPLGLSRHTQYF.

In the case of this clonotype: This may come from a read error, since a much larger clone is one base off. The V gene is TRBV12-3 or TRBV12-4, the J gene TRBJ2-3, with D perhaps TRBD1 (5 bases). There are 16 residues in the CDR3. Here the CDR3 reads CANSFPGHPSTDTQYF. CDR3 nucleotides: TGTGCCAACAGTTTCCCTGGACACCCTAGCACAGATACGCAGTATTTT.

This clonotype was seen ten or more times. The rearrangement links TRBV11-2 to TRBJ2-5; possibly TRBD1 or TRBD2 for D (5 bases each). The V and J ends lost 5 bases and 2 bases respectively, with 9 bases between them. Germline CDR1 SGHAT, CDR2 FQNNGV. The CDR3 has 13 residues. The CDR3 bases are TGTGCCAGCAGCCGGGACCTACAAGAGACCCAGTACTTC. It is translated as CASSRDLQETQYF.

A note on this clonotype: At one boundary the junction diverges from the germline segment, which might be a read error. The V and J genes are TRBV11-2 and TRBJ2-2; TRBD1 is a possible D gene (5 bases). The CDR3 runs to 16 residues. The germline V gene has CDR1 SGHAT and CDR2 FQNNGV. For the CDR3, the DNA is TGTGTCAGCAGCCCAGGGAACCTTCCCAACACCGGGGAGCTGTTTTTT. Its protein is CVSSPGNLPNTGELFF.